This T cell receptor beta chain emerged from a study of regulatory T cells in long-lasting Graves disease. Study outcomes and limitations: Sharing of public clonotypes was greater in persistent patients (roughly 2,900) than in new patients (around 1,000).

There are a few counts of this clonotype. The antigen is undetermined. Trimming took 4 bases from V and 2 from J, leaving 15 bases between them. The CDR3 consists of 17 residues. The germline CDR1 and CDR2 sequences are MNHEY and SVGAGI. Indicated time point: persistent/refractory GD, antithyroid drugs over 5 years with positive TRAb. Researchers made the TCR library from RNA that was extracted from PBMCs. TCR beta libraries were built with iRepertoire HTBI primers and Arm-PCR of CDR3 regions. TCRdb re-derived calls from the multiplex PCR reads in MiXCR, one entry per CDR3 protein. The repertoire holds about 660,000 distinct CDR3 sequences, approximately 29% seen once, with under 50% in the top ten.

This receptor was taken from a female donor with Graves disease. Source: peripheral blood mononuclear cells (PBMCs), taken when the disease was refractory, from a patient treated with antithyroid drugs. This chain connects TRBV6-5 to TRBJ1-6; D possibly corresponds to TRBD1 (5 bases). In DNA form, the CDR3 reads TGTGCCAGCAGTTTCCTTCAAGGGGAGGCCTATAATTCACCCCTCCACTTT. It yields the protein CASSFLQGEAYNSPLHF.